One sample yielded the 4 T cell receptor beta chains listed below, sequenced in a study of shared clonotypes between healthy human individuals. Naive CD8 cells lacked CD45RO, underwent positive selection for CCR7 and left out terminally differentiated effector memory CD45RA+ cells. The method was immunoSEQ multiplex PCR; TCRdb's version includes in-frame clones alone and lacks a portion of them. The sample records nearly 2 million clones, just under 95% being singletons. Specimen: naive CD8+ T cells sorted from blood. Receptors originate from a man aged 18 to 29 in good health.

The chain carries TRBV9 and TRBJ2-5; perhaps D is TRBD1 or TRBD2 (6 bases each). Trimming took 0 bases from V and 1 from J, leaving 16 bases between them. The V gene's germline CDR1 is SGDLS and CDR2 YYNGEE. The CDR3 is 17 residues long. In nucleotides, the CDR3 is TGTGCCAGCAGCGTAGATTGGGGGGCGATTGCCCAAGAGACCCAGTACTTC. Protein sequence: CASSVDWGAIAQETQYF.

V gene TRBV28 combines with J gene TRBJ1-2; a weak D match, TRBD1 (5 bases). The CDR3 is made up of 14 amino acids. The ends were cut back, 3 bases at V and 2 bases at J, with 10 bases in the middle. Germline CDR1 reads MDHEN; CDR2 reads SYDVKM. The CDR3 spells CASSFGGPNYGYTF. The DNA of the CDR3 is TGTGCCAGCAGTTTTGGGGGACCGAACTATGGCTACACCTTC.

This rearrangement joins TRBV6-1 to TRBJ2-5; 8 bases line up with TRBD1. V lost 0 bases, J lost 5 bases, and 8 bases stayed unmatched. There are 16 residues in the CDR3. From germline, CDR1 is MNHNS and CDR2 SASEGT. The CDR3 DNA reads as TGTGCCAGCAGTGAAGCGAGGACAGGGTTTTGGGAGACCCAGTACTTC. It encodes CASSEARTGFWETQYF.

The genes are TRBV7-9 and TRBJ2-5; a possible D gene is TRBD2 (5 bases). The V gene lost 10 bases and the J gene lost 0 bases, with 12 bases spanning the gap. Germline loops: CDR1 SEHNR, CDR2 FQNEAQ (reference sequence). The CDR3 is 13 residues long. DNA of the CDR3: TGTGCCAATAGCGTGACGGACCAAGAGACCCAGTACTTC. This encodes CANSVTDQETQYF.